These 17 T cell receptor beta chains came from one sample sequenced in a study of CXCR3-negative and CXCR3-positive naive CD8 T cells (dated by TCRdb to about 2019). Instrument used: NextSeq 550. The Human TCR Profiling Kit (MiLaboratory) was used to make UMI-labeled 5' RACE TRB cDNA libraries. TCRdb reprocessed the reads, and each CDR3 protein sequence is entered once, without DNA. The data table for this sample lists fewer than 90,000 distinct CDR3 sequences. The ten most abundant clones make up roughly 1.5% of the sample. The sample consisted of naive CXCR3- CD8+ T cells from blood. Reading the label with the study, this specimen's cell subset or site is: CD45RO-CCR7+CD27+CD95- naive CD8+ T cells lacking CXCR3 (TNR3-). These receptor sequences come from a human donor in good health. Some clones in this sample may be carry-over from other donors' samples.

This chain uses TRBV7-7 with TRBJ2-2; the TCRdb call, TRBD2, lacks DNA for checking. The CDR3 is 19 amino acids. In germline, CDR1 is SSHAT, CDR2 FNYEAQ (reference sequence). CDR3 residues: CASSSGLAGDGSWAGELFF.

The rearrangement joins TRBV5-5 to TRBJ1-4; TCRdb's D gene call, TRBD1, goes unchecked for lack of DNA. Germline CDR1 is SGHKS and CDR2 is YYEKEE (reference sequence). The CDR3 loop spans 15 amino acids. This CDR3 reads CASSLAGGAGEKLFF.

This rearrangement joins TRBV5-1 to TRBJ2-7; TCRdb gives TRBD1 as the D gene, but with no DNA this cannot be confirmed. The germline CDR1 and CDR2 sequences are SGHRS and YFSETQ. The CDR3 totals 13 residues. The CDR3 sequence is CASQQGSSYEQYF.

J is TRBJ2-2 and V is TRBV7-9; checking the TCRdb D call of TRBD1 is not possible without DNA. The CDR3 covers 16 residues. Germline loops: CDR1 SEHNR, CDR2 FQNEAQ (reference sequence). The CDR3 protein is CASSPAGTRNTGELFF.

The rearrangement uses TRBV12-3 or TRBV12-4 and TRBJ2-5. CDR3 length: 13 residues. CDR3 sequence: CASTHLERETQYF.

The rearrangement joins TRBV14 to TRBJ2-1; as DNA is missing, the TRBD1 call by TCRdb cannot be tested. The CDR3 spans 14 residues. Germline lookup yields CDR1 SGHDN and CDR2 FVKESK. The CDR3 loop reads CASSWGVSYNEQFF.

V and J are TRBV27 and TRBJ2-7; TCRdb lists TRBD1, though no DNA is available to test this call. Germline V gene lookup returns CDR1 MNHEY and CDR2 SMNVEV (reference sequence). The CDR3 is 14 residues long. CDR3 loop: CASSRGTGSYEQYF.

V is TRBV6-6 and J is TRBJ2-1; TCRdb names TRBD2, which stays unverified in the absence of DNA. The CDR3 spans 13 residues. The germline V gene encodes CDR1 MNHNY and CDR2 SVGAGI (reference sequence). The chain's CDR3 is CASSWALGNEQFF.

V and J are TRBV27 and TRBJ1-5; as DNA is missing, the TRBD1 call by TCRdb cannot be tested. The V gene's germline CDR1 is MNHEY and CDR2 SMNVEV (reference sequence). This CDR3 has 15 amino acids. The CDR3 protein is CASRHTDRGGQPQHF.

The chain couples TRBV6-5 to TRBJ2-7. CDR1 is MNHEY and CDR2 is SVGAGI in the germline V gene. CDR3 size: 14 residues. The CDR3 loop reads CASSYAGTSYEQYF.

The rearrangement uses TRBV15 and TRBJ1-1; TCRdb picks TRBD1, but there is no DNA to check that call. CDR1 is LNHNV and CDR2 is YYDKDF in the germline V gene (reference sequence). The CDR3 sequence is 17 residues long. CDR3 loop: CATSRDSYRGVNTEAFF.

This rearrangement joins TRBV28 to TRBJ2-2; TCRdb selects TRBD1, and the lack of DNA leaves this call unchecked. Per germline, CDR1 MDHEN and CDR2 SYDVKM. This CDR3 region has 15 residues. CDR3 region: CASSPGQTNTGELFF.

The chain recombines TRBV20-1 with TRBJ2-1; checking the TCRdb D call of TRBD2 is not possible without DNA. CDR1 is DFQATT and CDR2 is SNEGSKA in the germline V gene (reference sequence). The CDR3 has 15 amino acids. CDR3 loop: CSASEGLAAYNEQFF.

V usage is TRBV20-1 and J usage is TRBJ1-3; TCRdb reports TRBD1, a call that lacks DNA to check it against. This CDR3 contains 14 residues. Germline CDR1 and CDR2: DFQATT and SNEGSKA (reference sequence). The CDR3 loop is CSARDRPGGNTIYF.

The chain joins TRBV6-6 to TRBJ2-5; lacking DNA, the TRBD1 call made by TCRdb goes unchecked. Germline V gives CDR1 MNHNY, CDR2 SVGAGI (reference sequence). The CDR3 spans 16 residues. CDR3 amino acids: CASSAGTGGLQETQYF.

The rearrangement links TRBV10-2 to TRBJ2-1; the D gene TCRdb calls, TRBD2, cannot be checked with no DNA. Germline V gives CDR1 WSHSY, CDR2 SAAADI. This CDR3 spans 14 amino acids. The CDR3: CASMLAGVSHEQFF.

The V and J genes are TRBV10-3 and TRBJ2-5; TCRdb indicates TRBD1, and absent DNA this call remains unverified. Germline CDR1 is ENHRY and CDR2 is SYGVKD. CDR3 length: 15 residues. This chain's CDR3 is CAISEMRQGGETQYF.